This T cell receptor beta chain stems from a study of graft-versus-host responses after intestinal transplantation. The wider study: Recipients had multivisceral, liver-intestinal, or isolated intestinal transplants.

Comments on this clone: Its matching antigen is unknown.

Data came from immunoSEQ multiplex PCR; TCRdb stores just in-frame clones and leaves some out. This table has some 39,000 clones, roughly 89% appearing once. Whole-study results and caveats: GvH clones turned up in recipient marrow; some had shown up first in ileum or blood.

The material was PBMCs, obtained just under 270 days after transplant. The source of this sequence is a human patient who received an intestinal transplant, so some T cells may come from the graft donor.

This CDR3 is CASSQDTGQGAIGELFF. As DNA, the CDR3 is TGTGCCAGCAGCCAAGATACGGGACAGGGGGCTATCGGGGAGCTGTTTTTT. V and J are TRBV14 and TRBJ2-2; 12 bases are shared with TRBD1. Per germline, CDR1 SGHDN and CDR2 FVKESK. The CDR3 extends over 17 amino acids. The J segment lost 7 bases and the V segment lost 0 bases, leaving 6 bases of the junction unmatched.